This TCR beta chain was sequenced for a study of blood T cell repertoires in COVID-19. Across the whole study: Some COVID-19 samples were acute and others convalescent; all came from the United States, Italy and Spain. In each case, the material was cDNA or gDNA derived from T cells, B-cell-depleted T cells, or PBMCs.

In germline, CDR1 is SNHLY, CDR2 FYNNEI. The V end was cut by 4 bases, the J end by 1 base, with 7 bases between. CDR3 length equals 13 residues. As originally analysed: Cell counts per sample came from amplifying reference gene primers. The repertoire was sequenced with immunoSEQ multiplex PCR; TCRdb's copy has only in-frame clones and lacks some. The DNA was the basis for D and trimming; V, J and clone size are from that table. Of about 42,000 clones listed, roughly 77% were seen once; the top ten hold about 27%. The chain recombines TRBV2 with TRBJ1-1; TRBD1 might be the D (6 bases). This TCR was sampled from a man older than 75 with acute or convalescent COVID-19. Sequenced material: peripheral blood. The CDR3: CASSGDTNTEAFF. In DNA, the CDR3 is TGTGCCAGCAGTGGGGACACGAACACTGAAGCTTTCTTT.